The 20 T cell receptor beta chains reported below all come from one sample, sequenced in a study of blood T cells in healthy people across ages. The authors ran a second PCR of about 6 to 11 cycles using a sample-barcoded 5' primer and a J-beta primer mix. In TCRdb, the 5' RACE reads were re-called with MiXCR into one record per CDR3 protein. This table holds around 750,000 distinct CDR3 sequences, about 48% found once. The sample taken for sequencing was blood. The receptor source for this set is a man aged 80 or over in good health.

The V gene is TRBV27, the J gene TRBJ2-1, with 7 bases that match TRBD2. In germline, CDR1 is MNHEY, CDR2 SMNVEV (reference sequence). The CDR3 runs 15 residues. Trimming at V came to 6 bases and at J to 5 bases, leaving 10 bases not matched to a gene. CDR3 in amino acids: CASSGSGVGHNEQFF. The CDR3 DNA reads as TGTGCCAGCAGCGGCAGCGGGGTGGGTCACAATGAGCAGTTCTTC.

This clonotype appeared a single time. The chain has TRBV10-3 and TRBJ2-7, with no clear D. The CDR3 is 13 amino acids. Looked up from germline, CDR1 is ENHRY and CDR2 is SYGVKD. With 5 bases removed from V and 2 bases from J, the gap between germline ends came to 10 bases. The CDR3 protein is CAISFGATYEQYF. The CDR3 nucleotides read TGTGCCATCAGTTTTGGCGCTACCTACGAGCAGTACTTC.

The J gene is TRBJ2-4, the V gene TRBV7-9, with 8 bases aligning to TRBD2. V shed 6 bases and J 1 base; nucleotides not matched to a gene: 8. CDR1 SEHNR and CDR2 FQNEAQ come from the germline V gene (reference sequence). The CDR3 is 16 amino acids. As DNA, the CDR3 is TGTGCCAGCAGATCCGGGAGGGATGGGGCCAAAAACATTCAGTACTTC. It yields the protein CASRSGRDGAKNIQYF.

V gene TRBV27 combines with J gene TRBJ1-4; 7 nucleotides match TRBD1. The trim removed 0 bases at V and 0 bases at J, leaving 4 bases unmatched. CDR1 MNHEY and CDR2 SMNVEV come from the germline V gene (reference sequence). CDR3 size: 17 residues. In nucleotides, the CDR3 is TGTGCCAGCAGTTTATCCCCTGGACAGGCAACTAATGAAAAACTGTTTTTT. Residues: CASSLSPGQATNEKLFF.

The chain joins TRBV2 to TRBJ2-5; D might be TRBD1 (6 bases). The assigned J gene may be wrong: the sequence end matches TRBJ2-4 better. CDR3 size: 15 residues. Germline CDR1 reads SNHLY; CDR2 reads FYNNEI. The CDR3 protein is CASKGQQGSENIQYF. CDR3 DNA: TGTGCCAGCAAGGGACAACAGGGATCGGAAAACATTCAGTACTTC.

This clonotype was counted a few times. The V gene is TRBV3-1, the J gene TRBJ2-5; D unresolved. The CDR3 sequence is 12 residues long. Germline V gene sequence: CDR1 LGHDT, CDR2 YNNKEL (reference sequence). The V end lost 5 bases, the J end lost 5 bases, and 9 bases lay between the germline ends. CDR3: CASSKSWETQYF. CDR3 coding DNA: TGTGCCAGCAGCAAATCATGGGAGACCCAGTACTTC.

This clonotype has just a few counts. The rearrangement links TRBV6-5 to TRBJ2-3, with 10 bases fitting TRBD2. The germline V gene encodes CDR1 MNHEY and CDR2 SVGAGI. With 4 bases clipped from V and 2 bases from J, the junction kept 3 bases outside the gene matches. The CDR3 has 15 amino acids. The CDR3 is CASSLLAGHTDTQYF. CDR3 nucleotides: TGTGCCAGCAGTTTACTAGCGGGACACACAGATACGCAGTATTTT.

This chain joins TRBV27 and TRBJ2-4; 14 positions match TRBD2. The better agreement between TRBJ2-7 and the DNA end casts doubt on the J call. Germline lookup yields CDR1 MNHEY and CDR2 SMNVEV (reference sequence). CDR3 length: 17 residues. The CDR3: CASSLSRTSGRMREQYF. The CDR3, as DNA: TGTGCCAGCAGTTTATCTCGGACTAGCGGGAGGATGCGCGAGCAGTACTTC.

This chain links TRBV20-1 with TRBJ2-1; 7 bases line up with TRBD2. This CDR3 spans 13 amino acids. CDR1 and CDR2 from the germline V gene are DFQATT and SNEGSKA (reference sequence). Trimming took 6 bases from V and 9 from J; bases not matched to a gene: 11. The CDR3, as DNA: TGCAGTGCGCCAAAAACGGCGGGAGCTGAGCAGTTCTTC. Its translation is CSAPKTAGAEQFF.

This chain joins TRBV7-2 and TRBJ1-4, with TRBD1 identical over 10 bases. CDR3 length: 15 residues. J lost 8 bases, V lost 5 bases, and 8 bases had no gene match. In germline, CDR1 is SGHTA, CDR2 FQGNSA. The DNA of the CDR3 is TGTGCCAGCAGCCCCCGACAGGGGGCTGAGGAAAAACTGTTTTTT. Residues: CASSPRQGAEEKLFF.

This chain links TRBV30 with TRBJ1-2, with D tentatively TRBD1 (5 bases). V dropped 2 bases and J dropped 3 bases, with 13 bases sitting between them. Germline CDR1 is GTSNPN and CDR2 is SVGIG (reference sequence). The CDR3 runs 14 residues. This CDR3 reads CAWSKGIGDYGYTF. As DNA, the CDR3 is TGTGCCTGGAGTAAGGGGATCGGGGACTATGGCTACACCTTC.

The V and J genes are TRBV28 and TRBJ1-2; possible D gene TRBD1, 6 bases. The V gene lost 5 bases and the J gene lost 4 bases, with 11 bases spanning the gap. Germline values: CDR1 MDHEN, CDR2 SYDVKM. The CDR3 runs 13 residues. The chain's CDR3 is CASSPTTGYGYTF. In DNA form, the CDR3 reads TGTGCCAGCAGTCCGACGACAGGCTATGGCTACACCTTC.

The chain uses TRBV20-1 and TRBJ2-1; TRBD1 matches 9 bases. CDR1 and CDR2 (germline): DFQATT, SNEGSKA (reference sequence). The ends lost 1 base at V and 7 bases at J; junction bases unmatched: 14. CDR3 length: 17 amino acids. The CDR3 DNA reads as TGCAGTGCTAGAGTCCCCGGGACAGGGCTCCCCTCTAATGAGCAGTTCTTC. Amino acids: CSARVPGTGLPSNEQFF.

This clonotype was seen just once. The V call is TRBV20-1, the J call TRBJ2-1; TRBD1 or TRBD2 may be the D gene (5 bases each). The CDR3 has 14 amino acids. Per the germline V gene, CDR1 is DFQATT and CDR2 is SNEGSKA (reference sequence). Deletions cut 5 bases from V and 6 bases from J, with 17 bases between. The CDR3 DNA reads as TGCAGTGCTGGCCGGGACCAATGGGGCAATGAGCAGTTCTTC. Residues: CSAGRDQWGNEQFF.

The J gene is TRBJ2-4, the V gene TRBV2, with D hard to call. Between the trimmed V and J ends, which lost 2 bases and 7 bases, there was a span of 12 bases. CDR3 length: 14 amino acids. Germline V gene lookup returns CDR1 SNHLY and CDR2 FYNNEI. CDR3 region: CASSESQPGNIQYF. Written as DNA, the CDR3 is TGTGCCAGCAGTGAAAGTCAGCCTGGTAACATTCAGTACTTC. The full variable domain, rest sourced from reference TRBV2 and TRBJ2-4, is EPEVTQTPSHQVTQMGQEVILRCVPISNHLYFYWYRQILGQKVEFLVSFYNNEISEKSEIFDDQFSVERPDGSNFTLKIRSTKLEDSAMYFCASSESQPGNIQYFGAGTRLSVL.

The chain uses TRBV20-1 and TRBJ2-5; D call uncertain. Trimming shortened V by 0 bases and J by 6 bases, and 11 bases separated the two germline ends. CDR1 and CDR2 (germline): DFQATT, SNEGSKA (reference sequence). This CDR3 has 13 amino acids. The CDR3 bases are TGCAGTGCTAGAGATCCGCGAGGAAAGACCCAGTACTTC. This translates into CSARDPRGKTQYF.

Here the CDR3 DNA reads TGTGCCAGCAGCTTATCGCCCGGGGCAGTCACTGAAGCTTTCTTT. This encodes CASSLSPGAVTEAFF. The rearrangement uses TRBV11-3 and TRBJ1-1, with a possible D match to TRBD1 (5 bases). Germline V gives CDR1 SGHNT, CDR2 YENEEA. The CDR3 extends over 15 amino acids. The V and J ends lost 2 bases and 4 bases respectively, with 14 bases between them.

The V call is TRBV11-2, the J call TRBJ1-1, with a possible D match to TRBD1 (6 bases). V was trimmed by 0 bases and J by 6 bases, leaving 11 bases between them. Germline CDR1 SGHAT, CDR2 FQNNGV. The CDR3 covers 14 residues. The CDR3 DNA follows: TGTGCCAGCAGCTTAGAGGGGGCGGGAGCTGAAGCTTTCTTT. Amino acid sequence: CASSLEGAGAEAFF. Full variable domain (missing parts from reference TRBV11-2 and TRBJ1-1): EAGVAQSPRYKIIEKRQSVAFWCNPISGHATLYWYQQILGQGPKLLIQFQNNGVVDDSQLPKDRFSAERLKGVDSTLKIQPAKLEDSAVYLCASSLEGAGAEAFFGQGTRLTVV.

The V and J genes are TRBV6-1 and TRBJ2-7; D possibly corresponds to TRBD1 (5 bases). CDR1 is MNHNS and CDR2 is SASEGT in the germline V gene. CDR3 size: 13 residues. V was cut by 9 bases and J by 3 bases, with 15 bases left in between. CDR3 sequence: CASKGEPLYEQYF. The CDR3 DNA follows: TGTGCCAGTAAAGGGGAACCACTCTACGAGCAGTACTTC.

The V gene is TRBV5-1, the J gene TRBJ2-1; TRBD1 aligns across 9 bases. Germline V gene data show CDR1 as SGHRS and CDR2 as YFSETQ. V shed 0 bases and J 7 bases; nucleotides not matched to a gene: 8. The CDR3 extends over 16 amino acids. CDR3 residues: CASSLVLQGAGNEQFF. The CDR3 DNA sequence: TGCGCCAGCAGCTTGGTTCTACAGGGGGCGGGGAATGAGCAGTTCTTC.